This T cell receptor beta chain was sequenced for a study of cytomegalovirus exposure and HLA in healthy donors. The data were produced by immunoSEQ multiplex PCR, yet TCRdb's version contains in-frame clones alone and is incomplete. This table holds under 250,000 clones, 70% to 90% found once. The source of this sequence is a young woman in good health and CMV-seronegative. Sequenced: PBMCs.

The CDR3 sequence: CSVEEVGRQAFF. DNA for the CDR3: TGCAGCGTTGAAGAGGTTGGGAGGCAAGCTTTCTTT. V gene TRBV29-1 combines with J gene TRBJ1-1; D gene ambiguous. Trimming removed 0 bases at V and 9 bases at J, with 11 bases between. Germline CDR1 is SQVTM and CDR2 is ANQGSEA. The CDR3 extends over 12 amino acids.